The 30 T cell receptor beta chains presented below share a single source sample, sequenced in a study of PD-L1 blockade in urothelial cancer. TCRdb's table, derived via immunoSEQ multiplex PCR, lists solely in-frame clones and lacks some. The sample shows about 100,000 clones, around 93% of them seen only once. Sequenced material: PBMCs, taken around atezolizumab (anti-PD-L1) treatment. The receptors were gathered from an elderly woman with urothelial cancer.

V is TRBV6-1 and J is TRBJ1-2; D is uncertain. The CDR3 runs 15 residues. Per the germline V gene, CDR1 is MNHNS and CDR2 is SASEGT. Trimming removed 7 bases from V and 4 bases from J, with 19 bases in between. The CDR3 protein is CASIRPGDISYGYTF. CDR3 DNA: TGTGCCAGCATCCGCCCCGGGGATATTAGCTATGGCTACACCTTC.

The CDR3 coding sequence is TGCGCCAGCAGCGCGCGCTTAAGGAACACCGGGGAGCTGTTTTTT. It codes for CASSARLRNTGELFF. V and J are TRBV5-1 and TRBJ2-2; the D is unclear. CDR1 is SGHRS, CDR2 YFSETQ, per germline. V was shortened by 4 bases and J by 1 base, with 11 bases between the two germline ends. The CDR3 consists of 15 residues.

The chain carries TRBV5-4 and TRBJ2-7; 9 bases align to TRBD1. The length of the CDR3 is 13 residues. Germline V CDR1 and CDR2: SGHNT, YYREEE (reference sequence). The V and J ends lost 4 bases and 3 bases, in that order; junction bases with no gene match: 2. DNA of the CDR3: TGTGCCAGCAGCACGGACAGGGGCTACGAGCAGTACTTC. Translated: CASSTDRGYEQYF.

The chain is built from TRBV5-1 and TRBJ2-1; TRBD2 aligns across 9 bases. The junction had 14 bases not matched to a gene; V was cut back by 3 bases and J by 10 bases. The CDR3 is 16 residues long. The V gene's germline CDR1 is SGHRS and CDR2 YFSETQ. CDR3 loop: CASSSGSVAGVEEQFF. The CDR3, as DNA: TGCGCCAGCAGCTCTGGGTCGGTAGCGGGAGTAGAAGAGCAGTTCTTC.

The chain carries TRBV10-1 and TRBJ2-2; 10 bases match TRBD2. This CDR3 contains 16 residues. CDR1 and CDR2 (germline): WNHNN, SYGVQD (reference sequence). V trimming: 2 bases; J trimming: 1 base; junction bases outside the gene matches: 1. The CDR3 loop reads CASSEASGGNTGELFF. The DNA of the CDR3 is TGCGCCAGCAGTGAGGCTAGCGGGGGGAACACCGGGGAGCTGTTTTTT.

This clone was counted a single time. This chain joins TRBV5-1 and TRBJ2-7, with 8 nucleotides matching TRBD1. This CDR3 spans 14 amino acids. Unmatched junction bases numbered 6, after V lost 2 bases and J lost 5 bases. Germline values: CDR1 SGHRS, CDR2 YFSETQ. The CDR3 region is CASSLQGVIDEQYF. The CDR3 nucleotides read TGCGCCAGCAGCTTACAGGGGGTTATCGACGAGCAGTACTTC.

The gene calls are TRBV30 and TRBJ2-3; tentative D call: TRBD1 (5 bases). This CDR3 comprises 12 residues. V dropped 6 bases and J dropped 6 bases, with 13 bases sitting between them. From germline, CDR1 is GTSNPN and CDR2 SVGIG (reference sequence). Here the CDR3 DNA reads TGTGCCTGTAACCTTGGGGCGGATACGCAGTATTTT. The encoded protein is CACNLGADTQYF.

The gene calls are TRBV5-1 and TRBJ1-5; maybe TRBD1 (6 bases). Germline assignment: CDR1 SGHRS and CDR2 YFSETQ. The CDR3 contains 14 residues. Trimming removed 0 bases from V and 3 bases from J, with 7 bases in between. CDR3 DNA: TGCGCCAGCAGCTTGGCAGGGGTCAATCAGCCCCAGCATTTT. The encoded protein is CASSLAGVNQPQHF.

The chain recombines TRBV29-1 with TRBJ2-3; weak D call: TRBD2 (6 bases). Trimming took off 6 bases at V and 7 bases at J, with 17 bases between the two ends. The germline CDR1 and CDR2 sequences are SQVTM and ANQGSEA. The CDR3 is made up of 13 amino acids. The CDR3 nucleotides are TGCAGCGTCCGTAGCGCTAGCGCGAATACGCAGTATTTT. Protein: CSVRSASANTQYF.

V gene TRBV5-5 combines with J gene TRBJ1-5, with 7 positions matching TRBD1. The CDR3 contains 14 residues. V shed 5 bases, J shed 4 bases, and the junction held 6 bases outside the gene matches. The V gene's germline CDR1 is SGHKS and CDR2 YYEKEE (reference sequence). CDR3 nucleotides: TGTGCCAGCAGGTTAGGGACAGCGAATCAGCCCCAGCATTTT. Encoded protein: CASRLGTANQPQHF.

In nucleotides, the CDR3 is TGTGCCAGTTCGGAGTTCCCCAATCAGCCCCAGCATTTT. Translating gives CASSEFPNQPQHF. This sequence joins TRBV2 and TRBJ1-5; D unclear. The V end was cut by 9 bases, the J end by 3 bases, with 12 bases between. The CDR3 is 13 residues long. The V gene's germline CDR1 is SNHLY and CDR2 FYNNEI. The entire variable domain, with the rest obtained from reference TRBV2 and TRBJ1-5, is as follows: EPEVTQTPSHQVTQMGQEVILRCVPISNHLYFYWYRQILGQKVEFLVSFYNNEISEKSEIFDDQFSVERPDGSNFTLKIRSTKLEDSAMYFCASSEFPNQPQHFGDGTRLSIL.

The J gene is TRBJ2-5, the V gene TRBV7-7; tentative D call: TRBD2 (5 bases). The V and J ends lost 5 bases and 1 base respectively, with 11 bases between them. Per the germline V gene, CDR1 is SSHAT and CDR2 is FNYEAQ (reference sequence). The length of the CDR3 is 14 residues. The DNA of the CDR3 is TGTGCCAGCAGCCAACGGGGTTTCCAAGAGACCCAGTACTTC. Its translation is CASSQRGFQETQYF. Looking up the rest from reference TRBV7-7 and TRBJ2-5 gives the full variable domain: GAGVSQSPRYKVTKRGQDVTLRCDPISSHATLYWYQQALGQGPEFLTYFNYEAQPDKSGLPSDRFSAERPEGSISTLTIQRTEQRDSAMYRCASSQRGFQETQYFGPGTRLLVL.

The chain joins TRBV5-1 to TRBJ1-1; 7 nucleotides line up with TRBD1. The length of the CDR3 is 14 residues. CDR1 is SGHRS, CDR2 YFSETQ, per germline. The V gene end was trimmed by 2 bases and the J gene end by 0 bases; junction bases not matched to a gene: 1. This CDR3 reads CASSLQGMNTEAFF. CDR3 nucleotides: TGCGCCAGCAGCTTACAGGGGATGAACACTGAAGCTTTCTTT.

V and J are TRBV2 and TRBJ2-1; D not certain. V lost 6 bases and J lost 5, with 11 bases in between. Germline V gives CDR1 SNHLY, CDR2 FYNNEI. This CDR3 has 13 residues. CDR3 residues: CASREVGNNEQFF. The DNA of the CDR3 is TGTGCCAGCAGAGAGGTCGGAAACAATGAGCAGTTCTTC.

The CDR3 loop is CASSTGQGYEKLFF. CDR3 DNA: TGTGCCAGCAGTACGGGACAGGGCTATGAAAAACTGTTTTTT. The chain recombines TRBV7-9 with TRBJ1-4; 9 positions match TRBD1. This CDR3 comprises 14 residues. Trimming removed 6 bases from V and 6 bases from J; junction bases left unmatched: 5. Germline CDR1 reads SEHNR; CDR2 reads FQNEAQ (reference sequence).

The gene calls are TRBV25-1 and TRBJ1-1; no definite D call. The CDR3 consists of 17 residues. Germline assignment: CDR1 MGHDK and CDR2 SYGVNS. The V and J ends lost 1 base and 3 bases respectively, with 18 bases between them. The CDR3, as DNA: TGTGCCAGCAGTGAATTCGGGGAGAGGCCTTGGGACACTGAAGCTTTCTTT. Residues: CASSEFGERPWDTEAFF.

The genes are TRBV5-4 and TRBJ2-1; 12 nucleotides line up with TRBD2. Germline CDR1 reads SGHNT; CDR2 reads YYREEE (reference sequence). Trimming removed 3 bases from V and 3 bases from J; junction bases left unmatched: 7. The CDR3 length is 17 residues. Written as DNA, the CDR3 is TGTGCCAGCAGCTCAAGGGCTAGCGGGAGGGTCTACAATGAGCAGTTCTTC. Its translation: CASSSRASGRVYNEQFF.

This sequence joins TRBV18 and TRBJ2-1; 7 bases are a match to TRBD2. J gave up 3 bases and V 0 bases, and 5 bases lay outside the gene matches. The germline V gene encodes CDR1 KGHSH and CDR2 LQKENI. This CDR3 region has 16 residues. The CDR3 is CASSPPGAGVYNEQFF. CDR3 coding DNA: TGTGCCAGCTCACCACCGGGCGCGGGAGTCTACAATGAGCAGTTCTTC.

The V and J genes are TRBV6-1 and TRBJ2-7, with D uncertain. Trimming removed 3 bases from V and 3 bases from J, with 6 bases in between. CDR1 is MNHNS and CDR2 is SASEGT in the germline V gene. The CDR3 loop spans 12 amino acids. The CDR3 coding sequence is TGTGCCAGCAGTGATACGGGCTACGAGCAGTACTTC. It is translated as CASSDTGYEQYF.

The gene calls are TRBV11-3 and TRBJ2-1; D possibly corresponds to TRBD2 (6 bases). The CDR3 has 15 residues. Germline values: CDR1 SGHNT, CDR2 YENEEA. The germline V and J ends were trimmed by 3 bases and 6 bases, with 15 bases remaining between them. This chain's CDR3 is CASSFTSHPTNEQFF. DNA for the CDR3: TGTGCCAGCAGCTTCACTAGCCATCCCACCAATGAGCAGTTCTTC.

J is TRBJ1-3 and V is TRBV29-1, with D hard to call. Trimming stripped 7 bases from V and 0 bases from J, with 10 bases between. The CDR3 runs to 13 residues. CDR1 and CDR2 from the germline V gene are SQVTM and ANQGSEA. The CDR3 DNA sequence: TGCAGCGCCACAGTGATCTCTGGAAACACCATATATTTT. As protein: CSATVISGNTIYF.

This sequence joins TRBV5-4 and TRBJ1-4; no definite D call. The CDR3 totals 15 residues. CDR1 SGHNT and CDR2 YYREEE come from the germline V gene (reference sequence). Trimming shortened V by 0 bases and J by 1 base, and 7 bases separated the two germline ends. The CDR3 nucleotides are TGTGCCAGCAGCTTGGATCTAGGAACTAATGAAAAACTGTTTTTT. This codes for CASSLDLGTNEKLFF. The complete variable domain, with remaining parts taken from reference TRBV5-4 and TRBJ1-4, reads ETGVTQSPTHLIKTRGQQVTLRCSSQSGHNTVSWYQQALGQGPQFIFQYYREEENGRGNFPPRFSGLQFPNYSSELNVNALELDDSALYLCASSLDLGTNEKLFFGSGTQLSVL.

As concerns this clone: Distinct nucleotide sequences in the sample also encode this CDR3. The J gene is TRBJ2-1, the V gene TRBV9; 10 bases map to TRBD2. CDR1 is SGDLS, CDR2 YYNGEE, per germline. The CDR3 runs 16 residues. Germline trimming cut 4 bases from V and 4 bases from J; bases unmatched to any gene: 8. The DNA for the CDR3 is TGTGCCAGCAGCCCCTTGACTAGCGGGCCTTACAATGAGCAGTTCTTC. Amino acid sequence: CASSPLTSGPYNEQFF.

This chain uses TRBV2 with TRBJ1-2; perhaps TRBD1 as D (5 bases). The CDR3 extends over 14 amino acids. Germline V gene lookup returns CDR1 SNHLY and CDR2 FYNNEI. Trimming took 6 bases from V and 2 from J, leaving 13 bases between them. CDR3 region: CASSPGLRNYGYTF. The CDR3 nucleotides are TGTGCCAGCAGCCCGGGACTGAGAAACTATGGCTACACCTTC.

The CDR3 nucleotides read TGCAGCGTTGAAGATCGACTTCACAATGAGCAGTTCTTC. Its translation is CSVEDRLHNEQFF. This chain uses TRBV29-1 with TRBJ2-1; no clear D. The CDR3 runs to 13 residues. V dropped 0 bases and J dropped 5 bases, with 8 bases sitting between them. The germline gives CDR1 SQVTM, CDR2 ANQGSEA.

This chain connects TRBV2 to TRBJ2-3, with TRBD1 as a possible D gene (6 bases). The V gene's germline CDR1 is SNHLY and CDR2 FYNNEI. This CDR3 has 15 amino acids. The germline V and J ends were trimmed by 6 bases and 4 bases, with 17 bases remaining between them. The CDR3: CASSADRVSSDTQYF. The DNA for the CDR3 is TGTGCCAGCAGCGCGGACAGAGTTTCATCAGATACGCAGTATTTT.

The chain uses TRBV19 and TRBJ2-1; 13 bases line up with TRBD2. CDR3 length: 19 amino acids. Germline V gene sequence: CDR1 LNHDA, CDR2 SQIVND (reference sequence). Trimming took 6 bases from V and 1 from J; bases not matched to a gene: 12. In DNA, the CDR3 is TGTGCCAGTAGGCCACTAGCGGGAGGGAAGTCGGGTTCCTACAATGAGCAGTTCTTC. Translation: CASRPLAGGKSGSYNEQFF.

The rearrangement uses TRBV19 and TRBJ2-3, with TRBD2 identical over 10 bases. CDR3 length equals 18 residues. Germline trimming cut 4 bases from V and 5 bases from J; bases unmatched to any gene: 15. Germline V CDR1 and CDR2: LNHDA, SQIVND (reference sequence). CDR3 loop: CASSKTPPAGGPGDTQYF. In nucleotides, the CDR3 is TGTGCCAGTAGTAAAACCCCCCCAGCGGGAGGGCCGGGAGATACGCAGTATTTT.

This clone came up a few times. This sequence joins TRBV29-1 and TRBJ1-2; D is perhaps TRBD1 (6 bases). V dropped 0 bases and J dropped 5 bases, with 13 bases sitting between them. Germline V gives CDR1 SQVTM, CDR2 ANQGSEA. The CDR3 consists of 14 residues. The CDR3 nucleotides read TGCAGCGTTGAAGATTCGCAGGGGCAGTATGGCTACACCTTC. Its translation is CSVEDSQGQYGYTF.

This clone was found once. The genes are TRBV28 and TRBJ2-7, with 8 bases that match TRBD1. Germline loops: CDR1 MDHEN, CDR2 SYDVKM. This CDR3 contains 15 residues. The junction had 6 bases not matched to a gene; V was cut back by 4 bases and J by 1 base. CDR3: CASSSPTGGSYEQYF. Here the CDR3 DNA reads TGTGCCAGCAGTTCGCCAACAGGGGGATCCTACGAGCAGTACTTC.